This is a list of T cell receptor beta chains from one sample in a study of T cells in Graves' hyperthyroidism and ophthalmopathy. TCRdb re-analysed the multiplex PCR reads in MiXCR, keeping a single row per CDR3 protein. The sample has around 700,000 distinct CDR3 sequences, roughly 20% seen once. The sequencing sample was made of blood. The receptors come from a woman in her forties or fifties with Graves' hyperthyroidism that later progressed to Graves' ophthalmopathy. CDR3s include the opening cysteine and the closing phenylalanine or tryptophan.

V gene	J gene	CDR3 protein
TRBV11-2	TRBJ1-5	CASSFGDDSNQPQHF
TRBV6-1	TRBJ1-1	CASSFNSRMNTEAFF
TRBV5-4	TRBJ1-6	CASSLPDPNSPLHF
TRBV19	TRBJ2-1	CASSGGTIELGNEQFF
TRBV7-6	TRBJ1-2	CASSPRRGDYGYTF
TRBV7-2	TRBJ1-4	CASSPDRGYEKLFF
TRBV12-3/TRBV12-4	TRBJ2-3	CASSLEDSGGLLTDTQYF
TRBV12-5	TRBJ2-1	CASGFPPGTFINEQFF
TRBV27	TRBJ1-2	CASSLGEGDGYTF
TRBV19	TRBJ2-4	CASSSRRGQNIQYF
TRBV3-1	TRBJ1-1	CASSQDLGGNTEAFF
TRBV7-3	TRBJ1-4	CASSKTGAATNEKLFF
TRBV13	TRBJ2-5	CASNLGGGETQYF
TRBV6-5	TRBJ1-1	CASSYGANLPEAFF
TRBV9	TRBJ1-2	CASSVTGAGYTF
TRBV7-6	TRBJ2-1	CASSKTPTASNEQFF
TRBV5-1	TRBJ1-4	CASSLAHPSEKLFF
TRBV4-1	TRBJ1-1	CASSQDRGPPNTEAFF
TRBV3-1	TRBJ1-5	CASSQDRQGASQPQHF
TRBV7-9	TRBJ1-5	CASSLDGVNNQPQHF
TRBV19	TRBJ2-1	CASSIDSGGGVYNEQFF
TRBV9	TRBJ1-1	CASSVVGQMNTEAFF
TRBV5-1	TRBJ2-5	CASSLESLSQETQYF
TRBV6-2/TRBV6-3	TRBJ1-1	CASSYDRSVNTEAFF
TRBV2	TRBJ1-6	CASRPPGQNNSPLHF
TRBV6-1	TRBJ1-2	CASSEGDGYTF
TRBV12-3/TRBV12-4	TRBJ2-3	CASSSADSKCTDTQYF
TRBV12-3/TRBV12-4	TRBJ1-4	CASRDRVNEKLFF
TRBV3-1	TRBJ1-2	CASTDGGGALSGYTF
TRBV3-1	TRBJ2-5	CASSHHSGKETQYF
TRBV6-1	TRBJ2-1	CASGAGSYNEQFF
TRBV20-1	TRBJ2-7	CSASQGPERIYEQYF
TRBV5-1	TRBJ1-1	CASSLGRAGEAFF
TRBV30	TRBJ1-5	CAWGTGGQPQHF
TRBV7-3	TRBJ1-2	CASKVSATANYGYTF
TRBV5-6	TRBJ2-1	CASSGDSGGAQFF
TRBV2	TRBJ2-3	CASRTGTSGGGTDTQYF
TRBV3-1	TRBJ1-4	CASSDRMGVEKLFF
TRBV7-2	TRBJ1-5	CASSRDPNQPQHF
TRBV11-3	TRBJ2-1	CASSSTSGTNNEQFF
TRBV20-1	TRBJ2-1	CSAPGQGVWNEQFF
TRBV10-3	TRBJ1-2	CAAHPQGAKGYTF
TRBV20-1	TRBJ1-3	CSATRLDRSSSGNTIYF
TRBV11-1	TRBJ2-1	CASSLRLGNSYNEQFF
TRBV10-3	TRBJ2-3	CAISSGGLTDTQYF